Sequencing of this T cell receptor beta chain was carried out in a study of T cell repertoires in cytomegalovirus infection (dated by TCRdb to between 2018 and 2021). For the study in its entirety: Recently identified HLA-C-restricted CMV epitopes, whose presentation resists viral immunomodulation, were targeted by peptide stimulations together with well-studied HLA-B-restricted epitopes. Because public TCR beta signatures pointed to carriage of CMV infection together with the matching HLA type, the HLA type of each donor mattered for the analysis.

CDR1 and CDR2 are drawn from the germline V gene: SNHLY, FYNNEI. A distance of 13 bases separates the germline ends of V and J, which lose 4 bases and 3 bases respectively. Reading from cysteine to phenylalanine, the CDR3 counts 16 amino acids. This entry keeps only the CDR3 DNA: 48 bases, framed from base 1. A word on this clonotype: The target of this receptor is not known. Qualities for individual bases were not recorded, and no much larger clone is one base off.

Study-level results and caveats: The ex vivo response was dominated by HLA-C-restricted CMV-specific TCR beta clonotypes, which also provided the single most frequent clonotype in two of eight donors. Carriers of CMV infection plus the relevant HLA type were discriminated by the cumulative frequency of public TCR beta family members in the study cohort and in an independent roughly 370-donor cohort.

Per the publication, the treatment or condition label means: in vitro stimulation with specific CMV peptide epitopes to enrich CMV-specific T cells. The sequencing machine was an Illumina HiSeq 1500. The public reads were reanalyzed by TCRdb: fastp trimming at Q25, MiXCR alignment, in-frame beta chains only. Identical CDR3 protein sequences are pooled into one entry, listed with their most common genes and DNA. In this sample the table shows approximately 470,000 distinct CDR3 sequences, under 45% of which occur a single time. 35% to 50% of the sample is in the top ten clones. The receptor comes from a human donor in good health (CMV status not recorded). Some clones in this sample may be carry-over from other donors' samples. The V and J segments used are TRBV2 and TRBJ1-6; the D gene lacks a confident call. Sequencing was performed on cultured PBMCs, taken from culture after CMV antigen stimulation. For the CDR3, the sequence is CASSVSTPLYNSPLHF. The sequenced DNA: TGTGCCAGCAGTGTGAGCACACCTCTCTATAATTCACCCCTCCACTTT.